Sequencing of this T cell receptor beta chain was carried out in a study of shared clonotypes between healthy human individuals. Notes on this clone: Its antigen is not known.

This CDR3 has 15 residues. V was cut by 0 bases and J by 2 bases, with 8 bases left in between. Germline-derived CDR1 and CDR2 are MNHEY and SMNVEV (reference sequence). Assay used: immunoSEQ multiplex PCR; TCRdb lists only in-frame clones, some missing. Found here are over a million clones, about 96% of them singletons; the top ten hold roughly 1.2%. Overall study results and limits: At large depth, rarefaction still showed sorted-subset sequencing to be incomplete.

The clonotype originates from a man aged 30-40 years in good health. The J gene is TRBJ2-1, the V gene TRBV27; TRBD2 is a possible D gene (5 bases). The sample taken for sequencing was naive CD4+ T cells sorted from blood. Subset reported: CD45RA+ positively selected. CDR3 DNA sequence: TGTGCCAGCAGTTTATCGCGGGTACCCTACAATGAGCAGTTCTTC. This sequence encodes CASSLSRVPYNEQFF.